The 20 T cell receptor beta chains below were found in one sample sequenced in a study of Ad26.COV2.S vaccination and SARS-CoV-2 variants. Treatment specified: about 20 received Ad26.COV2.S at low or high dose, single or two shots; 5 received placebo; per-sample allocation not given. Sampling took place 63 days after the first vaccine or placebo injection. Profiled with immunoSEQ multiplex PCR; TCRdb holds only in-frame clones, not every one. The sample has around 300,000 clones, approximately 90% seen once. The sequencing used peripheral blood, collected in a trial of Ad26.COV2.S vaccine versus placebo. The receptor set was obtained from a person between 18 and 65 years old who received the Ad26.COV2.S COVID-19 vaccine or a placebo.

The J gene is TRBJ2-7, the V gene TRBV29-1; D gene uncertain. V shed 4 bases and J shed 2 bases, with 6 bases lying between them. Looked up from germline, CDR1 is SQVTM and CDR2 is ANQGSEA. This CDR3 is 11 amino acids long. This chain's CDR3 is CSVVQTYEQYF. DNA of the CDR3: TGCAGCGTTGTACAGACCTACGAGCAGTACTTC.

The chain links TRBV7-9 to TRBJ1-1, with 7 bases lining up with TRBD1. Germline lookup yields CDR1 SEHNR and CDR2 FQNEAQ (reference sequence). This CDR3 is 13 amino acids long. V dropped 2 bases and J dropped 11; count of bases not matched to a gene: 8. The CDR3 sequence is CASSLLGQDTAFF. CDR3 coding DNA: TGTGCCAGCAGCTTACTAGGACAGGACACGGCTTTCTTT.

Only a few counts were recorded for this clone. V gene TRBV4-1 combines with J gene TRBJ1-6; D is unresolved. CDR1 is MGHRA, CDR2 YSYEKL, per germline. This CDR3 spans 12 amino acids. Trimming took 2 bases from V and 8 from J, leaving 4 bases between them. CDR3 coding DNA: TGCGCCAGCAGCCAATTTGATTCACCCCTCCACTTT. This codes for CASSQFDSPLHF.

The CDR3 DNA follows: TGTGCCAGCAGCCCGGGACAGGGGCGGGGGAGCTCCTACAATGAGCAGTTCTTC. Residues: CASSPGQGRGSSYNEQFF. The gene calls are TRBV7-3 and TRBJ2-1; 10 positions match TRBD1. The CDR3 spans 18 residues. V lost 5 bases, J lost 0 bases, and 10 bases stayed unmatched. CDR1 is SGHTA and CDR2 is FQGTGA in the germline V gene.

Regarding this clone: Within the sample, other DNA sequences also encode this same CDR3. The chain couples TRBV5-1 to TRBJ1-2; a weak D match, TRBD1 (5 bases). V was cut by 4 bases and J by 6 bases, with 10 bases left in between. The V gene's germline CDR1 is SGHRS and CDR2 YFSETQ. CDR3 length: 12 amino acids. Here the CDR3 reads CASSLGTDGYTF. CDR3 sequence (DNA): TGCGCCAGCAGCCTAGGGACGGATGGCTACACCTTC.

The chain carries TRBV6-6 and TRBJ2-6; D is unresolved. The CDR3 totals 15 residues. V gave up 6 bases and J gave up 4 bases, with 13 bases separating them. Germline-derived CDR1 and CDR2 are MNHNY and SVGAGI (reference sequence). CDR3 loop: CASRQRGVGANVLTF. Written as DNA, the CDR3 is TGTGCCAGCAGGCAGCGAGGAGTAGGGGCCAACGTCCTGACTTTC.

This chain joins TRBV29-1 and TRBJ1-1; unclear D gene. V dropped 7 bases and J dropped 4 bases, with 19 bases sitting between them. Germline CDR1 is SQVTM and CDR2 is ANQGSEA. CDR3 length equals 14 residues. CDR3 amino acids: CSGLKAQGGTEAFF. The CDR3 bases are TGCAGCGGCCTTAAGGCTCAAGGAGGCACTGAAGCTTTCTTT.

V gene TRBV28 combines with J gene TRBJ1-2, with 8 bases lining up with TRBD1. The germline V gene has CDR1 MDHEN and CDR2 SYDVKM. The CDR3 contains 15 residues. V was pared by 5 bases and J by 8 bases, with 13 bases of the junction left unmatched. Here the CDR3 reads CASSTRTGNRKGYTF. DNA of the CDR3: TGTGCCAGCAGTACACGGACAGGGAATCGTAAAGGCTACACCTTC.

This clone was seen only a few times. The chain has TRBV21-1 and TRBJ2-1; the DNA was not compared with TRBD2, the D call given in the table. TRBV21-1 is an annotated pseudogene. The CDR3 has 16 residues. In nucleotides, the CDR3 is TGTGCCAGCAGCACACCCCTCCGGGGGGGCGGGAATGAGCAGTTCTTC. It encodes CASSTPLRGGGNEQFF.

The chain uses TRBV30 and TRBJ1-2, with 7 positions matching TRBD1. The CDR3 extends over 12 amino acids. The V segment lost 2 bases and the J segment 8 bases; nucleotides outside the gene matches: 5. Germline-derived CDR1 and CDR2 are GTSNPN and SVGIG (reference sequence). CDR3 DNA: TGTGCCTGGAGTCCAGGGGGGGGAGGCTACACCTTC. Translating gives CAWSPGGGGYTF.

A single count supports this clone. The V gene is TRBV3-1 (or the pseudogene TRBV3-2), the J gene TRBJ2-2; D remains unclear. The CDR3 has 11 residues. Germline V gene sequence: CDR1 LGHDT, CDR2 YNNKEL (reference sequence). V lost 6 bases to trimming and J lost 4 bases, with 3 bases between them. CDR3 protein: CASRTTGELFF. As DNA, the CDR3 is TGTGCCAGCAGGACCACCGGGGAGCTGTTTTTT.

CDR3 DNA: TGTGCCAGCAGCCCCCTCGGGTTGCGGGGGTGGCATGAGCAGTTCTTC. It codes for CASSPLGLRGWHEQFF. V gene TRBV3-1 (or the pseudogene TRBV3-2) combines with J gene TRBJ2-1, with TRBD2 matching over 7 bases. Germline loops: CDR1 LGHDT, CDR2 YNNKEL (reference sequence). This CDR3 comprises 16 residues. The trim removed 4 bases at V and 8 bases at J, leaving 14 bases unmatched.

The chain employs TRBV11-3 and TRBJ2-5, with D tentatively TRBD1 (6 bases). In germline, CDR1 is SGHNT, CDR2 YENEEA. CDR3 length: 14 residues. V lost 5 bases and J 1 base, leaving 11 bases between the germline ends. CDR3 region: CASSHRDTQETQYF. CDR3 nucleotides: TGTGCCAGCAGCCATCGGGACACCCAAGAGACCCAGTACTTC.

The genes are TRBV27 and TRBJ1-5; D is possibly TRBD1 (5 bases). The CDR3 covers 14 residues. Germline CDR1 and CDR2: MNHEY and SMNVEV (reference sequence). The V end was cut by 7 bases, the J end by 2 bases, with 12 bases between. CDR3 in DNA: TGTGCCAGCACTGTAATGGGGGGCAATCAGCCCCAGCATTTT. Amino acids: CASTVMGGNQPQHF.

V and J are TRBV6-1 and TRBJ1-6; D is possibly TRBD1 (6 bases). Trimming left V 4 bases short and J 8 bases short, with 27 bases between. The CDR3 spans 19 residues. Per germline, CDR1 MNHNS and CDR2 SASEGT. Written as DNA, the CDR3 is TGTGCCAGCAGTGGACCCCAAAGGGGGGGCAGGCGACGATATTCACCCCTCCACTTT. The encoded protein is CASSGPQRGGRRRYSPLHF.

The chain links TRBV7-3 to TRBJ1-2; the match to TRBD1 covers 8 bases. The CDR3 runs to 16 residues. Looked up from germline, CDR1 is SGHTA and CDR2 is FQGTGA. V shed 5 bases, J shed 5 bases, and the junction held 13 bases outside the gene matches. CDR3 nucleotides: TGTGCCAGCAGCGATCCCGGGACAGGCCAATCATATGGCTACACCTTC. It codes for CASSDPGTGQSYGYTF.

CDR3: CASSRTGANVLTF. CDR3 DNA sequence: TGTGCCAGCAGCCGGACTGGGGCCAACGTCCTGACTTTC. The rearrangement uses TRBV13 and TRBJ2-6; D unclear. The CDR3 has 13 residues. The germline V gene has CDR1 PRHDT and CDR2 FYEKMQ (reference sequence). Trimming removed 5 bases at V and 2 bases at J, with 4 bases between.

Here the CDR3 DNA reads TGTGCCAGCAGCCCCCCGGACAGGGCAGGTCGCGAGCAGTACTTC. It codes for CASSPPDRAGREQYF. V and J are TRBV13 and TRBJ2-7, with 8 nucleotides matching TRBD1. Losses at the gene ends were 5 bases for V and 6 bases for J; bases not matched to a gene: 12. The germline CDR1 and CDR2 sequences are PRHDT and FYEKMQ (reference sequence). This CDR3 has 15 residues.

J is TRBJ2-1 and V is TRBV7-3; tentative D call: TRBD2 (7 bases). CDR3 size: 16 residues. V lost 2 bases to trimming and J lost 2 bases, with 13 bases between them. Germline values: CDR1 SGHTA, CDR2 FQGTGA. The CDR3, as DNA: TGTGCCAGCAGCTTATCCGCGGGGGCCCCCTACAATGAGCAGTTCTTC. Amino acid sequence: CASSLSAGAPYNEQFF.

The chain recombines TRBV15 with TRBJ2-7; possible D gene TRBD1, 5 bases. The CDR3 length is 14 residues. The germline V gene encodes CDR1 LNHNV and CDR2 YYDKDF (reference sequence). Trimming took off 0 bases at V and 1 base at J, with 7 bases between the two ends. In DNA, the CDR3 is TGTGCCACCAGCAGAGAGGGGCGATCCTACGAGCAGTACTTC. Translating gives CATSREGRSYEQYF.